A selection of T cell receptor beta chains follows, all from one sample in a study of cytomegalovirus exposure and HLA in healthy donors. The data were produced by immunoSEQ multiplex PCR, yet TCRdb's version contains in-frame clones alone and is incomplete. The repertoire holds some 140,000 clones, with roughly 70% as singletons. The sample taken for sequencing was PBMCs. The source is a man aged 40-50 years in good health and CMV-seronegative. Each CDR3 is given with its conserved first and last residue. D genes are given only for firm matches. Clone size appears in some rows only: once, few, many, or a class for an expanded clone.

v_gene	d_gene	j_gene	abundance	CDR3nt	CDR3aa
TRBV25-1	-	TRBJ2-7	-	TGTGCCAGTATGACAGCAAACTACGAGCAGTACTTC	CASMTANYEQYF
TRBV2	TRBD1	TRBJ2-5	once	TGTGCCAGCAGTGAAGGGGTGACAGGGGATGAACCTCGTGAGTACTTC	CASSEGVTGDEPREYF
TRBV29-1	TRBD1	TRBJ2-7	-	TGCAGCGTTTCCGGGACAGGGGCCGTTCAGTACTTC	CSVSGTGAVQYF
TRBV5-4	-	TRBJ2-1	few	TGTGCCAGCAGCTCCGCCATGGCCTCCGACAATGAGCAGTTCTTC	CASSSAMASDNEQFF
TRBV7-2	-	TRBJ2-1	-	TGTGCCAGCAGCCTTCCGGACGGGGGGCCCCCCTACAATGAGCAGTTCTTC	CASSLPDGGPPYNEQFF
TRBV5-6	TRBD2	TRBJ2-5	few	TGTGCCAGCAGCTTGGGCGGGCGGGGGGAGACCCAGTACTTC	CASSLGGRGETQYF
TRBV28	TRBD1	TRBJ2-1	-	TGTGCCAGCAGAACGGGACAGGGTTACAATGAGCAGTTCTTC	CASRTGQGYNEQFF
TRBV5-5	-	TRBJ2-7	-	TGTGCCAGCAGGTGGGCGGGCTCCTACGAGCAGTACTTC	CASRWAGSYEQYF
TRBV2	-	TRBJ2-2	-	TGTGCCAGCATCAGAAACCGGGGGAACACCGGGGAGCTGTTTTTT	CASIRNRGNTGELFF
TRBV14	-	TRBJ2-1	-	TGTGCCAGCAGCGCATACCCGCGAGGACTCCATTATGAGCAGTTCTTC	CASSAYPRGLHYEQFF
TRBV2	TRBD1	TRBJ2-6	-	TGTGCCAGCAGTGCACCGGGACAGGGGACCTCTGGGGCCAACGTCCTGACTTTC	CASSAPGQGTSGANVLTF
TRBV27	-	TRBJ1-2	-	TGTGCCAGCAGTCCCTGGGAGGGAGGCTACACCTTC	CASSPWEGGYTF
TRBV19	-	TRBJ2-5	many	TGTGCCAGTAGTATCAGCGCCACCCCAGAGACCCAGTACTTC	CASSISATPETQYF
TRBV11-2	TRBD1	TRBJ2-2	-	TGTGCCAGCAGCACCCCGGGACAGGGGATGAGGGGGGAGCTGTTTTTT	CASSTPGQGMRGELFF
TRBV5-1	-	TRBJ1-2	-	TGCGCCAGCAGCTTGGACGGGTATGGCTACACCTTC	CASSLDGYGYTF
TRBV7-9	TRBD1	TRBJ2-1	-	TGTGCCAGCAGCAAGCAGGGGGCGCCGAGAGTTTTCTACAATGAGCAGTTCTTC	CASSKQGAPRVFYNEQFF